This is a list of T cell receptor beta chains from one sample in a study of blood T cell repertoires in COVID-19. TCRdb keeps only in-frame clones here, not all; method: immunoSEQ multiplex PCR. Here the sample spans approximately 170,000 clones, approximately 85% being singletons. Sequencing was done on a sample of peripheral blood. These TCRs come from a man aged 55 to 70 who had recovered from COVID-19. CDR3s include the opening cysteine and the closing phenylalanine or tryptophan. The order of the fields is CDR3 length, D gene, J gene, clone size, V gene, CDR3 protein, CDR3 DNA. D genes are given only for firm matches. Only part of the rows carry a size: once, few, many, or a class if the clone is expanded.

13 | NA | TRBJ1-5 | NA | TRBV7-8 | CASSFRGNQPQHF | TGTGCCAGCAGCTTTAGGGGGAATCAGCCCCAGCATTTT
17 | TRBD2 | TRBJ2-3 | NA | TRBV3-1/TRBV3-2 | CASSLSSGGPGGDTQYF | TGTGCCAGCAGCCTATCTAGCGGGGGGCCCGGAGGAGATACGCAGTATTTT
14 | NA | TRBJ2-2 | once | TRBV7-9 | CASSFDTLTGELFF | TGTGCCAGCAGCTTCGATACTCTCACCGGGGAGCTGTTTTTT
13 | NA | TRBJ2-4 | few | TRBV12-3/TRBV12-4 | CASSPTTVNIQYF | TGTGCCAGCAGTCCGACGACAGTAAACATTCAGTACTTC
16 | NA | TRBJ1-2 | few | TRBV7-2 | CASSPDGGGTNYGYTF | TGTGCCAGCAGCCCAGATGGCGGGGGCACTAACTATGGCTACACCTTC
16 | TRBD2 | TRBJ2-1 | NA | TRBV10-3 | CAISESRRGGGYEQFF | TGTGCCATCAGTGAGTCGAGGCGGGGGGGCGGATATGAGCAGTTCTTC
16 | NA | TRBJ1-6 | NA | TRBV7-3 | CASSLRPDSYNSPLHF | TGTGCCAGCAGCTTAAGGCCGGACAGTTATAATTCACCCCTCCACTTT
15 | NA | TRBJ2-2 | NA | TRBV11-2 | CASRWDFLNTGELFF | TGTGCCAGCAGGTGGGACTTTTTGAACACCGGGGAGCTGTTTTTT
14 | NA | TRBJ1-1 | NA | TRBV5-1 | CASSLRASGTEAFF | TGCGCCAGCAGCTTGCGTGCGTCCGGCACTGAAGCTTTCTTT
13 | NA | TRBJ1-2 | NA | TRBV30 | CAWRKDKYYGYTF | TGTGCCTGGAGGAAGGACAAGTACTATGGCTACACCTTC
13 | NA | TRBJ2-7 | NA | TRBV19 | CASSEQGIYEQYF | TGTGCCAGTAGTGAACAGGGCATCTACGAGCAGTACTTC
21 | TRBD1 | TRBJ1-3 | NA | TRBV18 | CASSPSGDRRLIIRDGNTIYF | TGTGCCAGCTCACCAAGCGGGGACAGGAGACTTATAATAAGGGATGGAAACACCATATATTTT
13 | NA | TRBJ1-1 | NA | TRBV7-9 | CASSLAPGTEAFF | TGTGCCAGCAGCTTAGCTCCGGGGACTGAAGCTTTCTTT
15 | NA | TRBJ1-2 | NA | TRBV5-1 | CASSLAVGGKGGYTF | TGCGCCAGCAGCTTGGCCGTCGGAGGGAAGGGTGGCTACACCTTC
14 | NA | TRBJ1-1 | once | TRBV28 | CASSFPGGGFEAFF | TGTGCCAGCAGTTTCCCGGGGGGGGGCTTTGAAGCTTTCTTT
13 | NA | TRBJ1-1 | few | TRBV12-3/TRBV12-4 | CASSSQGVGEAFF | TGTGCCAGCAGTTCACAAGGGGTCGGTGAAGCTTTCTTT
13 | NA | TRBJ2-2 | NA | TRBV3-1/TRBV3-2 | CASSPWGAGELFF | TGTGCCAGCAGCCCCTGGGGGGCCGGGGAGCTGTTTTTT
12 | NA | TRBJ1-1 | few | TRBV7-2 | CASSLRGTEAFF | TGTGCCAGCAGCTTAAGGGGCACTGAAGCTTTCTTT